A selection of T cell receptor beta chains follows, all from one sample in a study of blood T cell repertoires in COVID-19. The repertoire was sequenced with immunoSEQ multiplex PCR; TCRdb's copy has only in-frame clones and lacks some. The sample consists of tens of thousands of clones, 85% to 90% of them appearing once. Sequencing input: peripheral blood. The receptors come from a human donor with active COVID-19. The donor label of this sample is uncertain. CDR3s include the opening cysteine and the closing phenylalanine or tryptophan. D genes are given only for firm matches. The size of a clone is reported for some rows only, either as once, few or many, or as a class for expanded clones.

len: 15; j_gene: TRBJ2-1; v_gene: TRBV11-3; d_gene: TRBD2; abundance: -; CDR3nt: TGTGCCAGCAGCGAAAGGACTAGCGGGTTCGATGAGCAGTTCTTC; CDR3aa: CASSERTSGFDEQFF
len: 16; j_gene: TRBJ1-5; v_gene: TRBV2; d_gene: TRBD1; abundance: -; CDR3nt: TGTGCCAGCAGTGAAGAGGGGACAGGGGGGAATCAGCCCCAGCATTTT; CDR3aa: CASSEEGTGGNQPQHF
len: 13; j_gene: TRBJ2-1; v_gene: TRBV5-4; d_gene: TRBD1; abundance: -; CDR3nt: TGTGCCACGGGACAGCCTTCCTACAATGAGCAGTTCTTC; CDR3aa: CATGQPSYNEQFF
len: 18; j_gene: TRBJ1-3; v_gene: TRBV28; d_gene: TRBD1; abundance: -; CDR3nt: TGTGCCAGCAGCCCCGGGGCCCTGACAGGGGGCCCTGGAAACACCATATATTTT; CDR3aa: CASSPGALTGGPGNTIYF
len: 15; j_gene: TRBJ1-3; v_gene: TRBV9; d_gene: -; abundance: -; CDR3nt: TGTGCCAGCAGCTATAACCCCGGGATTGGAAACACCATATATTTT; CDR3aa: CASSYNPGIGNTIYF
len: 14; j_gene: TRBJ1-1; v_gene: TRBV7-2; d_gene: -; abundance: -; CDR3nt: TGTGCCAGCAGCTTAGGAGCGGGTGTACCTGAAGCTTTCTTT; CDR3aa: CASSLGAGVPEAFF
len: 14; j_gene: TRBJ2-1; v_gene: TRBV6-2/TRBV6-3; d_gene: TRBD2; abundance: -; CDR3nt: TGTGCCAGCAGTTACCCTGGACTAGTTAATGAGCAGTTCTTC; CDR3aa: CASSYPGLVNEQFF
len: 17; j_gene: TRBJ1-4; v_gene: TRBV18; d_gene: -; abundance: -; CDR3nt: TGTGCCAGCTCACCACCTTCGAGTATGCTTGAAAATGAAAAACTGTTTTTT; CDR3aa: CASSPPSSMLENEKLFF
len: 12; j_gene: TRBJ1-2; v_gene: TRBV3-1/TRBV3-2; d_gene: -; abundance: once; CDR3nt: TGTGCCAGCGGTAGAGGCAACTATGGCTACACCTTC; CDR3aa: CASGRGNYGYTF
len: 14; j_gene: TRBJ1-3; v_gene: TRBV9; d_gene: -; abundance: -; CDR3nt: TGTGCCAGCAGCCCTAATGGGGCGGGAAACACCATATATTTT; CDR3aa: CASSPNGAGNTIYF
len: 14; j_gene: TRBJ2-6; v_gene: TRBV6-5; d_gene: -; abundance: -; CDR3nt: TGTGCCAGCAGTTACTCGACTTCTGGCGGCGGCCTGACTTTC; CDR3aa: CASSYSTSGGGLTF
len: 14; j_gene: TRBJ2-7; v_gene: TRBV5-1; d_gene: -; abundance: -; CDR3nt: TGCGCCAGCAGCTCGGAGACAGTTTTCCACGAGCAGTACTTC; CDR3aa: CASSSETVFHEQYF
len: 13; j_gene: TRBJ1-2; v_gene: TRBV6-5; d_gene: -; abundance: -; CDR3nt: TGTGCCAGCAGTTACTCGACTGGAGATGGCTACACCTTC; CDR3aa: CASSYSTGDGYTF
len: 14; j_gene: TRBJ2-5; v_gene: TRBV7-2; d_gene: TRBD1; abundance: -; CDR3nt: TGTGCCAGCAGCTCGACAGGGCCAGGGGAGACCCAGTACTTC; CDR3aa: CASSSTGPGETQYF
len: 16; j_gene: TRBJ2-2; v_gene: TRBV6-2/TRBV6-3; d_gene: TRBD2; abundance: -; CDR3nt: TGTGCCAGCAGTTTAACGGGGGGGGAGGACACCGGGGAGCTGTTTTTT; CDR3aa: CASSLTGGEDTGELFF
len: 17; j_gene: TRBJ2-5; v_gene: TRBV20-1; d_gene: TRBD2; abundance: -; CDR3nt: TGCAGTGCTAGTAGACTAGCGGGGGGGATGTACCAAGAGACCCAGTACTTC; CDR3aa: CSASRLAGGMYQETQYF
len: 15; j_gene: TRBJ2-1; v_gene: TRBV10-1; d_gene: TRBD2; abundance: -; CDR3nt: TGCGCCAGCAGTCCTAGCGGGGGGAATATCTATGAGCAGTTCTTC; CDR3aa: CASSPSGGNIYEQFF
len: 13; j_gene: TRBJ1-5; v_gene: TRBV18; d_gene: TRBD1; abundance: -; CDR3nt: TGTGCCAGCGCCCGACAGGGGGATCAGCCCCAGCATTTT; CDR3aa: CASARQGDQPQHF
len: 15; j_gene: TRBJ1-2; v_gene: TRBV25-1; d_gene: -; abundance: -; CDR3nt: TGTGCCAGCAGTGATAGGCCAGGGAACGTGGGTGTCTACACCTTC; CDR3aa: CASSDRPGNVGVYTF
len: 13; j_gene: TRBJ2-1; v_gene: TRBV2; d_gene: -; abundance: -; CDR3nt: TGTGCCAGCACCCCGGGGATTTACAATGAGCAGTTCTTC; CDR3aa: CASTPGIYNEQFF
len: 15; j_gene: TRBJ2-1; v_gene: TRBV10-3; d_gene: -; abundance: -; CDR3nt: TGTGCCATCAGTAACGGGGGTGCGTCCTACAATGAGCAGTTCTTC; CDR3aa: CAISNGGASYNEQFF
len: 15; j_gene: TRBJ1-2; v_gene: TRBV15; d_gene: TRBD1; abundance: -; CDR3nt: TGTGCCACCAGCATGGGGAGTGACAGGGCCTATGGCTACACCTTC; CDR3aa: CATSMGSDRAYGYTF
len: 11; j_gene: TRBJ2-3; v_gene: TRBV5-1; d_gene: -; abundance: -; CDR3nt: TGCGCCAGCAGCTACAAGGATACGCAGTATTTT; CDR3aa: CASSYKDTQYF
len: 14; j_gene: TRBJ2-1; v_gene: TRBV2; d_gene: -; abundance: -; CDR3nt: TGTGCCAGCACTGAAGGGGGGGGAAACAATGAGCAGTTCTTC; CDR3aa: CASTEGGGNNEQFF
len: 15; j_gene: TRBJ2-7; v_gene: TRBV7-6; d_gene: -; abundance: -; CDR3nt: TGTGCCAGCAGCTTAGGGTCAGGGGGGAACTACGAGCAGTACTTC; CDR3aa: CASSLGSGGNYEQYF
len: 14; j_gene: TRBJ2-1; v_gene: TRBV5-1; d_gene: -; abundance: -; CDR3nt: TGCGCCAGCAGCCGGGATCCTACATACAATGAGCAGTTCTTC; CDR3aa: CASSRDPTYNEQFF
len: 16; j_gene: TRBJ2-7; v_gene: TRBV4-3; d_gene: -; abundance: -; CDR3nt: TGCGCCAGCAGCCAAGATGAGACACGGTTCTCCTACGAGCAGTACTTC; CDR3aa: CASSQDETRFSYEQYF
len: 12; j_gene: TRBJ2-7; v_gene: TRBV7-8; d_gene: -; abundance: -; CDR3nt: TGTGCCAGCAGCCTAGGGCGGCGGGAGCAGTACTTC; CDR3aa: CASSLGRREQYF
len: 13; j_gene: TRBJ1-4; v_gene: TRBV28; d_gene: -; abundance: -; CDR3nt: TGTGCCAGCAGAACGGCGGGGAATGAAAAACTGTTTTTT; CDR3aa: CASRTAGNEKLFF
len: 18; j_gene: TRBJ2-5; v_gene: TRBV21-1; d_gene: -; abundance: -; CDR3nt: TGTGCCAGCAGCAAAGAAAGGAGACTAGCGGGGGGGGAAGAGACCCAGTACTTC; CDR3aa: CASSKERRLAGGEETQYF
len: 16; j_gene: TRBJ1-6; v_gene: TRBV6-2/TRBV6-3; d_gene: TRBD1; abundance: -; CDR3nt: TGTGCCAGCAGTTACAGGGGACAGGGAAATAATTCACCCCTCCACTTT; CDR3aa: CASSYRGQGNNSPLHF
len: 16; j_gene: TRBJ2-5; v_gene: TRBV11-2; d_gene: TRBD2; abundance: -; CDR3nt: TGTGCCAGCACCAGATCCTGGACTAGCGGGGAAGAGACCCAGTACTTC; CDR3aa: CASTRSWTSGEETQYF
len: 16; j_gene: TRBJ2-7; v_gene: TRBV19; d_gene: TRBD1; abundance: -; CDR3nt: TGTGCCAGTAGTTCCCCCGGACAGGGGGCTGCCGTGGAGCAGTACTTC; CDR3aa: CASSSPGQGAAVEQYF
len: 15; j_gene: TRBJ2-1; v_gene: TRBV9; d_gene: -; abundance: -; CDR3nt: TGTGCCAGCAGCGAGCCGGGACATAGTTACAATGAGCAGTTCTTC; CDR3aa: CASSEPGHSYNEQFF
len: 18; j_gene: TRBJ2-5; v_gene: TRBV10-1; d_gene: TRBD2; abundance: few; CDR3nt: TGCGCCAGCAGTGAGTCGAGGGCCCTTGGGAGGGTTGAAGAGACCCAGTACTTC; CDR3aa: CASSESRALGRVEETQYF
len: 15; j_gene: TRBJ2-7; v_gene: TRBV3-1/TRBV3-2; d_gene: TRBD1; abundance: -; CDR3nt: TGTGCCAGCAGCCCTTCCCGGACAGGGACCTACGAGCAGTACTTC; CDR3aa: CASSPSRTGTYEQYF
len: 14; j_gene: TRBJ2-1; v_gene: TRBV29-1; d_gene: TRBD1; abundance: -; CDR3nt: TGCAGCGTTGATCGACAGGGGGTTCACAATGAGCAGTTCTTC; CDR3aa: CSVDRQGVHNEQFF
len: 15; j_gene: TRBJ2-5; v_gene: TRBV5-4; d_gene: TRBD2; abundance: -; CDR3nt: TGTGCCAGCAGCGGGGGACTAGCGGGGAAAGAGACCCAGTACTTC; CDR3aa: CASSGGLAGKETQYF
len: 12; j_gene: TRBJ1-5; v_gene: TRBV19; d_gene: -; abundance: -; CDR3nt: TGTGCCAGTAGTACAGGGGTACAGCCCCAGCATTTT; CDR3aa: CASSTGVQPQHF
len: 15; j_gene: TRBJ1-4; v_gene: TRBV4-2; d_gene: -; abundance: once; CDR3nt: TGTGCCAGCAGCCAAGCAGCCAAGGCGGATGAAAAACTGTTTTTT; CDR3aa: CASSQAAKADEKLFF
len: 15; j_gene: TRBJ1-2; v_gene: TRBV27; d_gene: TRBD1; abundance: -; CDR3nt: TGTGCCAGCAGTGTGACAGGGATAGCCCCCTATGGCTACACCTTC; CDR3aa: CASSVTGIAPYGYTF
len: 11; j_gene: TRBJ2-7; v_gene: TRBV29-1; d_gene: -; abundance: -; CDR3nt: TGCAGCGTTGAAAACAACTACGAGCAGTACTTC; CDR3aa: CSVENNYEQYF
len: 12; j_gene: TRBJ1-2; v_gene: TRBV11-2; d_gene: -; abundance: -; CDR3nt: TGTGCCAGCAGCTTACTGGGGGCGGGCTACACCTTC; CDR3aa: CASSLLGAGYTF
len: 14; j_gene: TRBJ2-1; v_gene: TRBV19; d_gene: -; abundance: -; CDR3nt: TGTGCCAGTAGATTGGAACCGGCGGGCAATGAGCAGTTCTTC; CDR3aa: CASRLEPAGNEQFF
len: 18; j_gene: TRBJ2-3; v_gene: TRBV28; d_gene: TRBD2; abundance: -; CDR3nt: TGTGCCAGCAGCCCGATCCCCGGACTAGCCGGTGAGGCAGATACGCAGTATTTT; CDR3aa: CASSPIPGLAGEADTQYF
len: 17; j_gene: TRBJ1-1; v_gene: TRBV5-4; d_gene: -; abundance: -; CDR3nt: TGTGCCAGCAGCTTGGCCCAGGGGCGGAACATGAACACTGAAGCTTTCTTT; CDR3aa: CASSLAQGRNMNTEAFF
len: 18; j_gene: TRBJ2-6; v_gene: TRBV6-2/TRBV6-3; d_gene: TRBD1; abundance: -; CDR3nt: TGTGCCAGCAGTTACCCTGGACAGGGAGCGGGCGGGGCCAACGTCCTGACTTTC; CDR3aa: CASSYPGQGAGGANVLTF
len: 15; j_gene: TRBJ2-7; v_gene: TRBV5-5; d_gene: TRBD1; abundance: once; CDR3nt: TGTGCCAGCAGCCAACCGGGACAGGGGGTCTACGAGCAGTACTTC; CDR3aa: CASSQPGQGVYEQYF
len: 15; j_gene: TRBJ1-2; v_gene: TRBV19; d_gene: TRBD1; abundance: few; CDR3nt: TGTGCCAGTAGTATGGACAGGACCTCTAACTATGGCTACACCTTC; CDR3aa: CASSMDRTSNYGYTF
len: 12; j_gene: TRBJ2-7; v_gene: TRBV7-9; d_gene: -; abundance: -; CDR3nt: TGTGCCAGCACCTCCGCGGAGACGGGACAGTACTTC; CDR3aa: CASTSAETGQYF
len: 15; j_gene: TRBJ2-5; v_gene: TRBV7-9; d_gene: -; abundance: -; CDR3nt: TGTGCCAGCAGCTTAGAACTCCTGTACCAAGAGACCCAGTACTTC; CDR3aa: CASSLELLYQETQYF
len: 15; j_gene: TRBJ2-6; v_gene: TRBV15; d_gene: -; abundance: once; CDR3nt: TGTGCCACCAGCAGAGACGGGTCTGGGGCCAACGTCCTGACTTTC; CDR3aa: CATSRDGSGANVLTF
len: 15; j_gene: TRBJ2-7; v_gene: TRBV7-9; d_gene: TRBD1; abundance: few; CDR3nt: TGTGCCAGCAGCTTAGCGGGGGACAGGGTCCACGAGCAGTACTTC; CDR3aa: CASSLAGDRVHEQYF
len: 18; j_gene: TRBJ2-3; v_gene: TRBV5-4; d_gene: TRBD2; abundance: -; CDR3nt: TGTGCCAGCACCGAAGAGGAAGCGGGGGGCCTCAGGGAAGATACGCAGTATTTT; CDR3aa: CASTEEEAGGLREDTQYF